This T cell receptor (beta chain) is from a study of T-cell reconstitution after alpha-beta-depleted transplantation in children. The CDR3 totals 13 residues. Trimming shortened V by 3 bases and J by 5 bases, and 10 bases separated the two germline ends. Looked up from germline, CDR1 is KGHSH and CDR2 is LQKENI. Unique molecular identifiers tagged the TCRbeta library. TCRdb processed the PCR reads anew with MiXCR; each CDR3 protein has one entry. The table records about 490,000 distinct CDR3 sequences, about 10% of them present only once. The TCR was taken from a child under 10 years old with inherited bone marrow failure, due to receive a stem cell transplant. Sample: PBMCs, taken before TCRalphabeta/CD19-depleted stem cell transplant. The chain joins TRBV18 to TRBJ2-5, with D possibly called TRBD1 or TRBD2 (5 bases each). The CDR3 reads CASSPGWGETQYF. The DNA of the CDR3 is TGTGCCAGCTCACCCGGATGGGGGGAGACCCAGTACTTC. Full variable domain (remainder filled in from reference TRBV18 and TRBJ2-5): NAGVMQNPRHLVRRRGQEARLRCSPMKGHSHVYWYRQLPEEGLKFMVYLQKENIIDESGMPKERFSAEFPKEGPSILRIQQVVRGDSAAYFCASSPGWGETQYFGPGTRLLVL.